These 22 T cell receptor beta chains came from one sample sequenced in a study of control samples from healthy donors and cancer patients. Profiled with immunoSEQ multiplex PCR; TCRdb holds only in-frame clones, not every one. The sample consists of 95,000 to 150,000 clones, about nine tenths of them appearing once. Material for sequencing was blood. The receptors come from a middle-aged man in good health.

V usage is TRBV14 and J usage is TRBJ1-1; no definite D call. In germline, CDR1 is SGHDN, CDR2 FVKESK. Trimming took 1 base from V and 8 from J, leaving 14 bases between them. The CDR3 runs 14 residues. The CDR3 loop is CASSQGYNTAEAFF. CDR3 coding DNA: TGTGCCAGCAGCCAAGGTTACAACACAGCCGAAGCTTTCTTT.

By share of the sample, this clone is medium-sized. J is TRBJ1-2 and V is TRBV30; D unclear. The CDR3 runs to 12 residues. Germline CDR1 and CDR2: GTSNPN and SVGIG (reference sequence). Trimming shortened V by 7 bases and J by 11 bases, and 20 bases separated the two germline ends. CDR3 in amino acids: CASHRAALWYTF. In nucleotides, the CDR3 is TGTGCCTCCCACCGAGCAGCCCTATGGTACACCTTC.

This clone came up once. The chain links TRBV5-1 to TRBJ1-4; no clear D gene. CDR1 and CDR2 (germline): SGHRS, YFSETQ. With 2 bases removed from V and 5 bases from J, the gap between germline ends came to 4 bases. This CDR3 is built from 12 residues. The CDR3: CASSLQNEKLFF. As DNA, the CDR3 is TGCGCCAGCAGCTTACAAAATGAAAAACTGTTTTTT.

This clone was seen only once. CDR3 coding DNA: TGTGCCAGCAGCCACGGGACAGGGGGCACTGAAGCTTTCTTT. Encoded protein: CASSHGTGGTEAFF. The V gene is TRBV3-1 (or the pseudogene TRBV3-2), the J gene TRBJ1-1; 11 bases agree with TRBD1. The CDR3 has 14 amino acids. Per germline, CDR1 LGHDT and CDR2 YNNKEL (reference sequence). Trimming at V came to 3 bases and at J to 4 bases, leaving 1 base not matched to a gene.

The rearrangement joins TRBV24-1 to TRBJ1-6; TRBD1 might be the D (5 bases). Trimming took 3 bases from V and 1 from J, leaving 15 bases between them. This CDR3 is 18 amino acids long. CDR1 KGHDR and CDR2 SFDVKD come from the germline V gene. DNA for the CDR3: TGTGCCACCAGTGATCTACAGGAATTAGCGTCCTATAATTCACCCCTCCACTTT. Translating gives CATSDLQELASYNSPLHF.

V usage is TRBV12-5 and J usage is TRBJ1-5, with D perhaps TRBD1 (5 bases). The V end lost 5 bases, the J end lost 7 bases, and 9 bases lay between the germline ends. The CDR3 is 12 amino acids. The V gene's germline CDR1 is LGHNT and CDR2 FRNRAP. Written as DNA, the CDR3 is TGTGCTAGTGGTAACCAGGGCCAGCCCCAGCATTTT. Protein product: CASGNQGQPQHF.

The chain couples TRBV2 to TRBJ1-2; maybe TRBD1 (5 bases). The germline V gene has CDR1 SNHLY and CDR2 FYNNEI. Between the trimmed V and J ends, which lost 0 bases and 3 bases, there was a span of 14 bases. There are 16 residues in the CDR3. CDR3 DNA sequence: TGTGCCAGCAGTGAAGCGCTAGGGCAGGGTCACTATGGCTACACCTTC. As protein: CASSEALGQGHYGYTF.

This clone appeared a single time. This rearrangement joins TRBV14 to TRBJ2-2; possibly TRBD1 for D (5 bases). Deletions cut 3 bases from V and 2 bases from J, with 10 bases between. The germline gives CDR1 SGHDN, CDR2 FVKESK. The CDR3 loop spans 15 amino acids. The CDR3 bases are TGTGCCAGCAGCCAGCTGGGGCTAAACACCGGGGAGCTGTTTTTT. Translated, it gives CASSQLGLNTGELFF. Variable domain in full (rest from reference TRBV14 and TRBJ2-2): EAGVTQFPSHSVIEKGQTVTLRCDPISGHDNLYWYRRVMGKEIKFLLHFVKESKQDESGMPNNRFLAERTGGTYSTLKVQPAELEDSGVYFCASSQLGLNTGELFFGEGSRLTVL.

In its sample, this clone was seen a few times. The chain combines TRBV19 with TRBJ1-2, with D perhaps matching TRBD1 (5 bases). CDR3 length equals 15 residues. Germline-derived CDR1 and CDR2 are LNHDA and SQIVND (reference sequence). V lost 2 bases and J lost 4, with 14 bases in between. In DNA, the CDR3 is TGTGCCAGTAGTATAAGCGGGACGACCCTCTATGGCTACACCTTC. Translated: CASSISGTTLYGYTF.

The CDR3 sequence is CASSTRTERSFF. DNA for the CDR3: TGTGCCAGTAGTACCCGGACAGAAAGGTCTTTCTTT. The genes are TRBV19 and TRBJ1-1, with D possibly matching TRBD1 (6 bases). This CDR3 region has 12 residues. Germline assignment: CDR1 LNHDA and CDR2 SQIVND (reference sequence). Trimming cost V 4 bases and J 12 bases, with 15 bases left between them.

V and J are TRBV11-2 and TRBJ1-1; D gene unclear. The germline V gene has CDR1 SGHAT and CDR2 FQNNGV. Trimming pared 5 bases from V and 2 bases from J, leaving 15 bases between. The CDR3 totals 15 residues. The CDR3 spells CASSPEAGFNTEAFF. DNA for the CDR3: TGTGCCAGCAGCCCAGAGGCTGGGTTTAACACTGAAGCTTTCTTT.

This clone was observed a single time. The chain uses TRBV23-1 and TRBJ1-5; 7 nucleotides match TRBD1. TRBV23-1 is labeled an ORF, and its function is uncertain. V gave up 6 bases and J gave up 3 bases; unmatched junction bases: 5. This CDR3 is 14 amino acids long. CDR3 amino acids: CASSRDRDNQPQHF. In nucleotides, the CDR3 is TGCGCCAGCAGCCGAGACAGGGACAATCAGCCCCAGCATTTT.

Here the CDR3 reads CAISEGAPGGGYGYTF. CDR3 DNA sequence: TGTGCCATCAGTGAGGGGGCACCGGGGGGCGGCTATGGCTACACCTTC. The V call is TRBV10-3, the J call TRBJ1-2; tentatively, D is TRBD1 (6 bases). Germline V gene data show CDR1 as ENHRY and CDR2 as SYGVKD. The V and J ends lost 2 bases and 4 bases respectively, with 17 bases between them. The length of the CDR3 is 16 residues.

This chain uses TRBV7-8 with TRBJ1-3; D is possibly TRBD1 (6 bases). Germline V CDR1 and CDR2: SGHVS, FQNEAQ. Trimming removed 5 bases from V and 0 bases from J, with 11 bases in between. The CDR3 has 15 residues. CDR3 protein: CASSEGHYSGNTIYF. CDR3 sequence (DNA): TGTGCCAGCAGCGAGGGACATTACTCTGGAAACACCATATATTTT.

CDR3 sequence reads: CASSHGQVETDTQYF. The CDR3 DNA reads TGCGCCAGCAGCCATGGACAGGTGGAGACAGATACGCAGTATTTT. V gene TRBV5-1 combines with J gene TRBJ2-3; 7 nucleotides agree with TRBD1. Germline V gene data show CDR1 as SGHRS and CDR2 as YFSETQ. The J segment lost 3 bases and the V segment lost 4 bases, leaving 8 bases of the junction unmatched. CDR3 length: 15 residues.

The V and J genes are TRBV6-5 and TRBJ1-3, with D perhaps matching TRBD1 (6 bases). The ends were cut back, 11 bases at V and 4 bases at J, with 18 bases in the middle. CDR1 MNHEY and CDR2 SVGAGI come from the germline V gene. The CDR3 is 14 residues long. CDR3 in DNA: TGTGCCTGCCTTCCGGGGGCGTACGGAAACACCATATATTTT. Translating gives CACLPGAYGNTIYF.

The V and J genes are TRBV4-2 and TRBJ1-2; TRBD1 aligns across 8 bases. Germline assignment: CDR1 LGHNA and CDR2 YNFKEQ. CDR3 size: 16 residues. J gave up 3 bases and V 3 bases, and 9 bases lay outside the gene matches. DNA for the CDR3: TGTGCCAGCAGCCACTTACAGGGGGGATTTGACTATGGCTACACCTTC. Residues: CASSHLQGGFDYGYTF.

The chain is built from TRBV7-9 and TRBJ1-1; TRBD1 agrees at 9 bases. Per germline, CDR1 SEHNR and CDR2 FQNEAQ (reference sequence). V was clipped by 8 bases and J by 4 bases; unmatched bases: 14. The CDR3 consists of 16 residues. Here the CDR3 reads CASGPIRGQGSTEAFF. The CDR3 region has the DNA TGTGCCAGCGGACCAATTAGGGGACAGGGTAGCACTGAAGCTTTCTTT.

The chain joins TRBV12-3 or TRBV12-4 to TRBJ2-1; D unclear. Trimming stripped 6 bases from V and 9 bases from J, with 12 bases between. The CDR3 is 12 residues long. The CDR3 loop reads CASRLPEGEQFF. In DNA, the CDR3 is TGTGCCAGCAGACTACCCGAAGGTGAGCAGTTCTTC.

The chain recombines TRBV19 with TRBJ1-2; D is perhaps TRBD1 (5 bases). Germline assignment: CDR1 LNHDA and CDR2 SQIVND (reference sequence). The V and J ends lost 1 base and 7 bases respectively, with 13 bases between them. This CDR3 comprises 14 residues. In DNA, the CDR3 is TGTGCCAGTAGTATAGGTACAGGCCCAGGTGGCTACACCTTC. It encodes CASSIGTGPGGYTF.

The CDR3 DNA reads as TGTGCCAGCAGTTACCTGACTAGCGGGGCATCCTACGAGCAGTACTTC. It is translated as CASSYLTSGASYEQYF. The chain recombines TRBV6-2 or TRBV6-3 with TRBJ2-7; 11 bases agree with TRBD2. Germline-derived CDR1 and CDR2 are MNHEY and SVGEGT. Losses at the gene ends were 2 bases for V and 1 base for J; bases not matched to a gene: 4. The CDR3 has 16 residues.

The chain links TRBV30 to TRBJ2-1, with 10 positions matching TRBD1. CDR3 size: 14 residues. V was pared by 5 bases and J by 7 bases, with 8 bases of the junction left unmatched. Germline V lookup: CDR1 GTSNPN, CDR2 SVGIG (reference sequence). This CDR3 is CAWAPGQGRNEQFF. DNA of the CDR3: TGTGCCTGGGCTCCGGGACAGGGGCGGAATGAGCAGTTCTTC.